This T cell receptor beta chain was documented in a study of blood T cells in healthy people across ages (dated by TCRdb to about 2015). In terms of the full investigation: In model experiments, roughly one uniquely barcoded TCR beta cDNA molecule per two T cells was captured by template switching. Age-related changes in TCR beta repertoire diversity were measured in the study by deep sequencing normalized with unique cDNA molecular identifiers. Donors were grouped into four age groups: young (average roughly 16 years), middle-aged (over 35), aged (about 59) and long-lived (approximately 75). To avoid experimental bias, donors of different ages were randomly spread across the sequencing lanes. Using the same blood draw, the study looked at two additional independent replicas of 1 million unique cDNA reads for two donors, one aged 18 to 30 and the other aged 80 or older. The study at large found these results: A strong correlation was found between observed TCR beta diversity and the percentage of naive T cells measured by flow cytometry. Estimates of total diversity based on one million sequenced T cells were regarded as lower bounds and as underestimates. Since profiling was done on bulk unsorted PBMCs, naive and antigen-experienced compartments could not be conclusively compared. As age increased, observed TCR beta diversity per million T cells dropped in a roughly linear way, and a significant reduction was already evident by age approximately 40. Donor CMV infection status was unknown, potentially confounding age-related changes in expanded clonotypes. The long-lived group showed more naive CD4+ T cells, fewer expanded clones and increased TCR diversity than the aged group, suggesting age selection.

The roughly 42 donors, aged about 6 to 100 years, were systemically healthy Caucasian individuals from Russia. Ten milliliters of peripheral blood were drawn from each donor into EDTA-treated Vacutainer tubes. Ficoll-Paque density-gradient centrifugation was used to isolate PBMCs, with at least 6 million per sample. Trizol reagent was used to extract total RNA from PBMCs, with at least 6 micrograms per sample. Naive CD45RAhigh/CD27high T cell percentages were measured by flow cytometry on a PBMC aliquot from every donor. Libraries were made using 5' RACE. Sequencing was performed on an Illumina HiSeq 2500. The second PCR ran for roughly 7 to 12 cycles and used a J-beta primer mix along with a sample-barcoded 5' primer. A template-switch 5' adaptor carrying 12 random nucleotides introduced a unique molecular identifier onto each TCR beta cDNA molecule. At least 2.5 million CDR3-containing paired-end reads were obtained from each sample. The Mint cDNA synthesis kit, primed by a TRBC-specific oligonucleotide, was used to synthesize first-strand cDNA from all RNA. Following uracil-DNA glycosylase treatment, all cDNA underwent a first 18-cycle PCR with the universal primers M1SS and BC2_uni_R. In the paper's pipeline: Each sample was normalized by randomly selecting 1 million high-quality reads, each carrying a distinct molecular identifier. Reads sharing molecular identifiers were discarded rather than binned into consensus sequences. MiTCR, run with a Q25 quality threshold and the strictest error-elimination algorithm, handled CDR3 identification, clonotype clustering and error correction. A nonparametric unseen species model using Euler transformation provided a lower-bound estimate of total TCR beta diversity. TCRdb trimmed the raw reads at Q25, called clones with MiXCR and kept productive beta chains. Each entry merges the rows of one CDR3 protein and shows their most common DNA and genes. Here the V and J calls rest on TCRdb's processing, not on the authors' analysis. Recorded for this sample are nearly 1 million distinct CDR3 sequences; just over 50% of them occurred a single time. The ten biggest clones cover around a fifth of the sample.

As to this clonotype: The antigen it recognizes is unknown. One base away there is no much larger clone; base qualities are not given.

The germline V gene sets CDR1 to SQVTM and CDR2 to ANQGSEA. The CDR3 starts with the cysteine, ends with the phenylalanine, and has 14 residues. Only the CDR3 DNA is retained, 42 bases long and in frame from the first base. V loses 5 bases at its end and J loses 7 bases; junction bases beyond the gene matches: 9. The V gene is TRBV29-1 and the J gene is TRBJ2-1, with 9 bases matching TRBD1. The origin of this receptor is a woman aged 60-70 years in good health. The sequenced sample was blood. CDR3 reads: CSVRLGQGRNEQFF. The nucleotide sequence reads as follows: TGCAGCGTTAGGTTGGGACAGGGAAGGAATGAGCAGTTCTTC.